The present entry profiles one T cell receptor (beta chain) with its context. Its ends do not fully match the called genes, so a read error is possible. The CDR3 covers 15 residues. CDR1 is MNHGY, CDR2 SVAAGI, per germline. This specimen belongs to a study of blood T cell repertoires in COVID-19. Study-wide context: Acute and convalescent COVID-19 samples came from the United States, Italy and Spain. From T cells, B-cell-depleted T cells, or PBMCs came the material, which was cDNA or gDNA.

In the original analysis: Cell counts per sample came from amplifying reference gene primers. Sequencing used immunoSEQ multiplex PCR; TCRdb keeps in-frame clones, though not all of them. The D gene and trimming were derived from the DNA, and the V and J assignments and clone size from that table. Of 65,000 to 80,000 clones in the sample, approximately 89% were seen once. This receptor was identified in a human donor in a cohort sampled during active COVID-19. Sequenced input: peripheral blood. This chain links TRBV6-9 with TRBJ1-5, with a weak D call TRBD1 (6 bases). Here the CDR3 DNA reads TGTGCCAGCAGTTCGCAGGGGACGGGCAATCAGTCCCAGCATTTT. This gives the protein CASSSQGTGNQSQHF.